This TCR beta chain was sequenced in a study of T cell responses to AZD1222 COVID-19 vaccine. The V end was cut by 5 bases, the J end by 2 bases, with 15 bases between. This CDR3 has 15 residues. The germline gives CDR1 LNHDA, CDR2 SQIVND (reference sequence). Produced via immunoSEQ multiplex PCR; TCRdb's table is partial and in-frame only. This table holds 150,000 to 200,000 clones, 85% to 95% found once. The chain has TRBV19 and TRBJ1-1; maybe TRBD1 (6 bases). The source is an adult in good health. Sequenced material: peripheral blood, taken on day 0 of AZD1222 vaccination. The CDR3 here is CASSPQGRGNTEAFF. The CDR3 DNA sequence: TGTGCCAGTAGTCCTCAGGGGAGGGGAAACACTGAAGCTTTCTTT.